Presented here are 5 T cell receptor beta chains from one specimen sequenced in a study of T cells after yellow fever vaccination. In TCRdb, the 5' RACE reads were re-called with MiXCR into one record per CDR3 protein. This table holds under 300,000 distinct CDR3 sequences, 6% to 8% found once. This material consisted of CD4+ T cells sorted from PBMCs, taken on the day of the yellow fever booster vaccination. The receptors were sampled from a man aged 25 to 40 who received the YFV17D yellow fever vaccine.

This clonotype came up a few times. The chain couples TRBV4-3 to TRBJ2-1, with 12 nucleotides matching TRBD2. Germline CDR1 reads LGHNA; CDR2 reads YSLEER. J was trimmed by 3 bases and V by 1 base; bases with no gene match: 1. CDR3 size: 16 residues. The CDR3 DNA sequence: TGCGCCAGCAGCCAAGGGACTAGCGGGAACTACAATGAGCAGTTCTTC. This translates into CASSQGTSGNYNEQFF.

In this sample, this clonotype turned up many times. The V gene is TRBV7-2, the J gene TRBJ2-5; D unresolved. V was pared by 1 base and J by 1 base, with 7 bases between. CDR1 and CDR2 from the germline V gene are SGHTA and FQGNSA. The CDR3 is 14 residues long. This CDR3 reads CASSLEMGQETQYF. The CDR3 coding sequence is TGTGCCAGCAGCTTAGAAATGGGCCAAGAGACCCAGTACTTC.

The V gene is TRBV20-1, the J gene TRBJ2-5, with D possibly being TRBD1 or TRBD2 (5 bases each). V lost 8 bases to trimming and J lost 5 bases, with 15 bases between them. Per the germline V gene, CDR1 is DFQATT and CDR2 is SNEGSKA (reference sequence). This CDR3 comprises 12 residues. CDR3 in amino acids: CSPRRGHETQYF. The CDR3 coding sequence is TGCAGTCCCCGACGGGGCCACGAGACCCAGTACTTC.

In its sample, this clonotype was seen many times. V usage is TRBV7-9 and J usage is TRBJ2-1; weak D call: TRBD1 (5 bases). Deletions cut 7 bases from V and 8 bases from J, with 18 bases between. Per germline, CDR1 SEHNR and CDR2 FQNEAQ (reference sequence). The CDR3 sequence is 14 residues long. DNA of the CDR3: TGTGCCAGCAACCTTTACAACAGGCCCGATGAGCAGTTCTTC. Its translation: CASNLYNRPDEQFF.

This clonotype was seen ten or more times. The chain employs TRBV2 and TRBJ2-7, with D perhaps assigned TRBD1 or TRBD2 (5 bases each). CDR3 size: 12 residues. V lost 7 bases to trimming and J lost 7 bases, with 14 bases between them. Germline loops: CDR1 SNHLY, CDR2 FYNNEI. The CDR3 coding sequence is TGTGCCAGCACCGGGGACCACGGGGAGCAGTACTTC. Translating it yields CASTGDHGEQYF.